The clone carrying this T cell receptor beta chain appeared once. Other nucleotide sequences in the sample specify the same CDR3. Germline V lookup: CDR1 MDHEN, CDR2 SYDVKM. This CDR3 region has 13 residues. V gave up 11 bases and J gave up 0 bases; unmatched junction bases: 4. The naive CD8 fraction comprised CD45RO-negative cells positively selected for CCR7 and excluded terminally differentiated effector memory CD45RA+ cells. Assay used: immunoSEQ multiplex PCR; TCRdb lists only in-frame clones, some missing. The sample comprises about 2 million clones, over 85% of which are singletons, and 1.2% rests with the top ten. This sample was included in a study of shared clonotypes between healthy human individuals.

The TCR was taken from a man younger than 35 in good health. The chain is built from TRBV28 and TRBJ2-7, with 10 bases lining up with TRBD1. Input material: naive CD8+ T cells sorted from blood. The CDR3 sequence is CASRDRGSYEQYF. CDR3 bases: TGTGCCTCCAGGGACAGGGGCTCCTACGAGCAGTACTTC. The entire variable domain, with the rest obtained from reference TRBV28 and TRBJ2-7, is as follows: DVKVTQSSRYLVKRTGEKVFLECVQDMDHENMFWYRQDPGLGLRLIYFSYDVKMKEKGDIPEGYSVSREKKERFSLILESASTNQTSMYLCASRDRGSYEQYFGPGTRLTVT.